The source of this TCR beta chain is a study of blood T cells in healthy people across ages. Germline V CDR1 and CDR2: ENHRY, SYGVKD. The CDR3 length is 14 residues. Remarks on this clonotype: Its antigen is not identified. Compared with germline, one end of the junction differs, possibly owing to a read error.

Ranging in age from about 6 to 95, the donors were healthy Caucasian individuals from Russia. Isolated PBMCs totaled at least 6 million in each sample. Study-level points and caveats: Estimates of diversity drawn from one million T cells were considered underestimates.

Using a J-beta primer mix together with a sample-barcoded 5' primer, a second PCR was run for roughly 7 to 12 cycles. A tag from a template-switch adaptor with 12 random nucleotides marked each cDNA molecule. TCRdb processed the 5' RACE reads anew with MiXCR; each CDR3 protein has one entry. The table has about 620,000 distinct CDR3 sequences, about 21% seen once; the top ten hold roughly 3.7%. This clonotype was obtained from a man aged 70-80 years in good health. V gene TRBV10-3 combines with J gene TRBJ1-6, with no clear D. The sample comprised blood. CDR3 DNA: TGTGCCGTCAGTGACCCTGGGGATAAATCACCCCTCCACTTT. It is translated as CAVSDPGDKSPLHF.